This T cell receptor beta chain was identified during a study of T cells in localized non-small cell lung cancer. Study results and caveats: Out of the top 100 tumor clones, a median roughly 50 were seen in adjacent lung. Those with higher blood T cell density had longer overall survival. Uninvolved nearby lung showed the greatest T cell clonality, exceeding that found in tumor. Tumor samples were not multi-region, leaving intratumor heterogeneity unexcluded.

Per germline, CDR1 SGHRS and CDR2 YFSETQ. The CDR3 totals 14 residues. V dropped 7 bases and J dropped 2 bases, with 15 bases sitting between them. The assay was immunoSEQ multiplex PCR, and TCRdb's table has in-frame clones only and misses some. The data contain tens of thousands of clones, 80% of them singletons. Note on this clone: Its target is unknown.

The TCR originated in a female donor older than 55 with stage I lung adenocarcinoma. V usage is TRBV5-1 and J usage is TRBJ2-5, with a tentative D call TRBD2 (7 bases). The sequences come from peripheral blood, collected before any cancer treatment. This CDR3 reads CASGRAGAQETQYF. CDR3 nucleotide sequence: TGCGCCAGCGGGAGGGCGGGGGCGCAAGAGACCCAGTACTTC.